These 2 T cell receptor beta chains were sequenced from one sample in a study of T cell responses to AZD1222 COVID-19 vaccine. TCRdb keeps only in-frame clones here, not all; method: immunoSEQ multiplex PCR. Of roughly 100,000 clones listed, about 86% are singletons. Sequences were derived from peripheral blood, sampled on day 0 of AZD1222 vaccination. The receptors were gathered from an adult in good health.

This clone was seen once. The CDR3 loop is CASSQDYRVAGGADTQYF. Written as DNA, the CDR3 is TGCGCCAGCAGCCAAGATTACCGCGTAGCGGGAGGGGCAGATACGCAGTATTTT. The J gene is TRBJ2-3, the V gene TRBV4-3, with 11 bases lining up with TRBD2. Germline V lookup: CDR1 LGHNA, CDR2 YSLEER. After removal of 0 bases from V and 4 bases from J, the junction contained 9 bases not matched to a gene. The CDR3 length is 18 residues.

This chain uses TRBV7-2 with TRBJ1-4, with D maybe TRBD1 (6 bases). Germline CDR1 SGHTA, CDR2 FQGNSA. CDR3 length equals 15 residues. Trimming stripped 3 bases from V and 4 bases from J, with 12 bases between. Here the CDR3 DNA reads TGTGCCAGCAGCTTTGGGGGGCTCGGTAATGAAAAACTGTTTTTT. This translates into CASSFGGLGNEKLFF.